This T cell receptor beta chain was identified during a study of control samples from healthy donors and cancer patients. Trimming left V 7 bases short and J 0 bases short, with 13 bases between. Per the germline V gene, CDR1 is MDHEN and CDR2 is SYDVKM. This CDR3 contains 14 residues. Using immunoSEQ multiplex PCR, the repertoire was profiled, and TCRdb retains in-frame clones only, with some absent. The sample holds over 120,000 clones; approximately 91% are singletons and the top ten take approximately 3.2%. The chain uses TRBV28 and TRBJ2-7; D is unclear. The sequence was obtained from a young man in good health. Input material: blood. The CDR3 sequence is CASTPHLASYEQYF. The CDR3 nucleotides are TGTGCCAGCACCCCGCACCTGGCCTCCTACGAGCAGTACTTC.